This T cell receptor beta chain was sequenced for a study of CD8 T cell repertoires and HIV-1 epitope variants. Study-level background: Separate wells received one of Twenty-five Gag or Nef variant peptides.

Only one count was recorded for this clone. The target antigen is unknown. Generated by immunoSEQ multiplex PCR, the TCRdb table keeps only in-frame clones and is missing some. The sample contains 5,400 or so clones, approximately 61% of which appear only once. The source material was cultured CD8+ T cells derived from PBMCs. This clonotype was obtained from a male donor with HIV.

CDR3 sequence: CASSQLTDGTDTQYF. The DNA of the CDR3 is TGTGCCAGCAGCCAGTTAACGGACGGCACAGATACGCAGTATTTT. V usage is TRBV16 and J usage is TRBJ2-3; no reliable D call. Germline CDR1 and CDR2: KGHSY and FQNENV. There are 15 residues in the CDR3. The V end was cut by 3 bases, the J end by 1 base, with 11 bases between.